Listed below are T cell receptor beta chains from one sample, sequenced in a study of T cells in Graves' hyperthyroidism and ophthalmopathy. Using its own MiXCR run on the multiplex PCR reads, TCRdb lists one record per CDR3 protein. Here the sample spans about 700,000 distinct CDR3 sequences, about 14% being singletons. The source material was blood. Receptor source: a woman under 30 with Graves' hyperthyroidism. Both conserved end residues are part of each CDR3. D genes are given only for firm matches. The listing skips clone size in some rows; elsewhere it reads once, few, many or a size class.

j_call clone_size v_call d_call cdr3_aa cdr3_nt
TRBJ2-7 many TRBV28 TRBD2 CASSPGLSFSYEQYF TGTGCCAGCAGTCCGGGACTATCGTTCTCCTACGAGCAGTACTTC
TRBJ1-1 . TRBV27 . CASSLYDRNTEAFF TGTGCCAGCAGTTTATACGACCGCAACACTGAAGCTTTCTTT
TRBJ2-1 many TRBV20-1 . CSARDLALRLSSYNEQFF TGCAGTGCTAGAGATCTGGCACTGAGACTGAGCTCCTACAATGAGCAGTTCTTC
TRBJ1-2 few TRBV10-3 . CAIRGRGPPNYGYTF TGTGCCATCAGAGGACGCGGACCTCCTAACTATGGCTACACCTTC
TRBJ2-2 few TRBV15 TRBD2 CATRSWTRGSGELFF TGTGCCACCAGGTCATGGACTAGAGGGTCCGGGGAGCTGTTTTTT
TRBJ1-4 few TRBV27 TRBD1 CASSLEGRGLEKLFF TGTGCCAGCAGTTTAGAGGGGAGGGGGCTTGAAAAACTGTTTTTT
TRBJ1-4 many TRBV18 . CASSPGRREKLFF TGTGCCAGCTCACCGGGACGGAGGGAAAAACTGTTTTTT
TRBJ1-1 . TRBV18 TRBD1 CASSPDRGSTEAFF TGTGCCAGCTCACCGGACAGGGGTTCCACTGAAGCTTTCTTT
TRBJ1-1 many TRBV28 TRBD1 CASSLGGTVSTEAFF TGTGCCAGCAGTTTAGGGGGGACAGTATCCACTGAAGCTTTCTTT
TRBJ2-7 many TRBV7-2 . CASSFERTVLEQYF TGTGCCAGCAGCTTCGAGAGGACAGTCTTGGAGCAGTACTTC
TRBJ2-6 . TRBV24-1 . CATSDSSGANVLTF TGTGCCACCAGTGATTCTTCTGGGGCCAACGTCCTGACTTTC
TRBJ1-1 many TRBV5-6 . CASSLGSGAYTEAFF TGTGCCAGCAGCTTGGGATCTGGGGCCTACACTGAAGCTTTCTTT
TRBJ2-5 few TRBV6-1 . CASLREETQYF TGTGCCAGCTTAAGGGAAGAGACCCAGTACTTC
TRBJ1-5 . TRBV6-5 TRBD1 CASSYQIGQGHNQPQHF TGTGCCAGCAGTTACCAGATTGGACAGGGGCACAATCAGCCCCAGCATTTT